Here is one T cell receptor (beta chain) with its context. CDR1 and CDR2 from the germline V gene are MNHNY and SVGAGI (reference sequence). There are 11 residues in the CDR3. Trimming removed 8 bases from V and 5 bases from J, with 9 bases in between. The data were taken from a study of blood T cell repertoires in COVID-19. Overall study: Sources were T cells, B-cell-depleted T cells, or PBMCs; the material itself was cDNA or gDNA.

Sequencing used immunoSEQ multiplex PCR; TCRdb keeps in-frame clones, though not all of them. The sample includes around 95,000 clones, roughly 84% of them seen just once. Specimen: peripheral blood. This chain connects TRBV6-6 to TRBJ1-1, with D uncertain. This sequence was found in a human donor in a cohort sampled during active COVID-19. The CDR3 region is CASLRDTEAFF. The CDR3 DNA reads TGTGCCAGCTTACGGGATACTGAAGCTTTCTTT.